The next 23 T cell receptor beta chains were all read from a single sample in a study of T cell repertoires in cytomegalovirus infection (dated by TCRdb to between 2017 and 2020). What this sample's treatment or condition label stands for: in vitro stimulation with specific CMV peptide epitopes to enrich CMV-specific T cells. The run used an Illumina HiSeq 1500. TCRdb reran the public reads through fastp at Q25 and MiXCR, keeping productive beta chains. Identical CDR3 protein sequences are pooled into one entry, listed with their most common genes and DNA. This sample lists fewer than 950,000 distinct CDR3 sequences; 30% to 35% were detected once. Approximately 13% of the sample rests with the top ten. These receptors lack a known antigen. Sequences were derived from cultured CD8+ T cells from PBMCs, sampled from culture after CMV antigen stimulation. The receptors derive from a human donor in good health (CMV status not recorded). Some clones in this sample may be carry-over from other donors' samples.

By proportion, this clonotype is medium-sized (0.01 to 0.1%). CDR3 sequence: CASSFTGELFF. CDR3 DNA: TGTGCCAGCAGTTTCACCGGGGAGCTGTTTTTT. The chain carries TRBV7-6 and TRBJ2-2; no reliable D call. Germline CDR1 SGHVS, CDR2 FNYEAQ. CDR3 length equals 11 residues. Deletions cut 6 bases from V and 4 bases from J, with 3 bases between.

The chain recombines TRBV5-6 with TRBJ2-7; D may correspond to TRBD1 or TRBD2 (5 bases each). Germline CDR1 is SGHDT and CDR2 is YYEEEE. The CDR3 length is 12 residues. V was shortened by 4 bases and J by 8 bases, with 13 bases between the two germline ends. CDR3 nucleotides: TGTGCCAGCAGCCCCGGGACGTCGCAGCAGTACGTC. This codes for CASSPGTSQQYV.

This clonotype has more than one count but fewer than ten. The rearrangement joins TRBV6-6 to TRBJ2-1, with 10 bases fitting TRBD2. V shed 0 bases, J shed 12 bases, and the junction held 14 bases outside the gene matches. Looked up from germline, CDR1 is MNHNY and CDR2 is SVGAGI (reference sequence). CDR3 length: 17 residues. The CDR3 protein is CASSYSVLAGVSVGQFF. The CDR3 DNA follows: TGTGCCAGCAGTTACTCGGTCCTAGCGGGGGTGAGCGTAGGGCAGTTCTTC.

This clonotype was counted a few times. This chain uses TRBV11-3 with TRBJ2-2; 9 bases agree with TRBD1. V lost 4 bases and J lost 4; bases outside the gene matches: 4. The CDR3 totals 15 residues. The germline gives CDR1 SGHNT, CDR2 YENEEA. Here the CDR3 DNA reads TGTGCCAGCAGCTCTCGGACAGGGGCCACCGGGGAGCTGTTTTTT. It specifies CASSSRTGATGELFF.

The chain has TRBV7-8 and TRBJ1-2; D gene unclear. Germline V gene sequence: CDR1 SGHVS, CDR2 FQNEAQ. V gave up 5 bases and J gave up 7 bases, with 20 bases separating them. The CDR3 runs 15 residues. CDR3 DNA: TGTGCCAGCAGCCTGGGAAGGAGAGGAGCCGGTGGCTACACCTTC. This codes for CASSLGRRGAGGYTF.

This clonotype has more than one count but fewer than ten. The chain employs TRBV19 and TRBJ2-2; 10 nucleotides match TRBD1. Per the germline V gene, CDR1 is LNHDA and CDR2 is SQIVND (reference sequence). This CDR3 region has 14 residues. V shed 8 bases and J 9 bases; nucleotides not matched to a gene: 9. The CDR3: CASSDRGRGRELFF. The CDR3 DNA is TGTGCCAGTTCCGACAGGGGGCGCGGTAGGGAGCTGTTTTTT.

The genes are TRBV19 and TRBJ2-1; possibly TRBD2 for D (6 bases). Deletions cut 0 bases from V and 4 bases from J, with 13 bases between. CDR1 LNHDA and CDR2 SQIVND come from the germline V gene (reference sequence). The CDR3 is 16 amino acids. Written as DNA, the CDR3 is TGTGCCAGTAGTATAGATCGGCGGGGCCCGTACAATGAGCAGTTCTTC. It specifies CASSIDRRGPYNEQFF.

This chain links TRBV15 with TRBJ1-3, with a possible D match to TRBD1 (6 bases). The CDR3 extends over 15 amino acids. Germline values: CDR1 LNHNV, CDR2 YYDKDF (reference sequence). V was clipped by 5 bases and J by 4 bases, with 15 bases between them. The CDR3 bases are TGTGCCACCAGCGGAAACAGGGATATGGGAAACACCATATATTTT. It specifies CATSGNRDMGNTIYF.

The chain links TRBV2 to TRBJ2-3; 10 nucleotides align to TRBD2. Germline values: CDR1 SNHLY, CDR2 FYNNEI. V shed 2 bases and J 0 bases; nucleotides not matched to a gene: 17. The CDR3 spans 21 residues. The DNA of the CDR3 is TGTGCCAGCAGTGAATCTACCCGTCTAGCGGGGGCCCCATATAGCACAGATACGCAGTATTTT. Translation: CASSESTRLAGAPYSTDTQYF.

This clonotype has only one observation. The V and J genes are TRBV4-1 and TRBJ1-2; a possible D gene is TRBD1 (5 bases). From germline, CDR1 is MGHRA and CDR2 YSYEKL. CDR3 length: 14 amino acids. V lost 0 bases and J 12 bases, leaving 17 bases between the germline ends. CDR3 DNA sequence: TGCGCCAGCAGCCAAGACCTGGGAACAGGTTCAAACACCTTC. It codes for CASSQDLGTGSNTF.

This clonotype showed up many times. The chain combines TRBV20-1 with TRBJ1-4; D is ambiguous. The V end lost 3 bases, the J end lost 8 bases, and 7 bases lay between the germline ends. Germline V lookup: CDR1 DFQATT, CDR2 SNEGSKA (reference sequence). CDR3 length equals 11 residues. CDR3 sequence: CSASGQEKLFF. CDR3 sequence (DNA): TGCAGTGCTAGCGGCCAAGAAAAACTGTTTTTT.

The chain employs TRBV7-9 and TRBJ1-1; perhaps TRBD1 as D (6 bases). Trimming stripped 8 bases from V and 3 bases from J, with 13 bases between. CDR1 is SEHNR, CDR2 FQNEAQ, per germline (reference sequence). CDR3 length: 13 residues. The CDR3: CASRGTLDTEAFF. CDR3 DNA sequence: TGTGCCAGCCGCGGGACATTGGACACTGAAGCTTTCTTT. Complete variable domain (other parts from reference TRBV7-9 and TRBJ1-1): DTGVSQNPRHKITKRGQNVTFRCDPISEHNRLYWYRQTLGQGPEFLTYFQNEAQLEKSRLLSDRFSAERPKGSFSTLEIQRTEQGDSAMYLCASRGTLDTEAFFGQGTRLTVV.

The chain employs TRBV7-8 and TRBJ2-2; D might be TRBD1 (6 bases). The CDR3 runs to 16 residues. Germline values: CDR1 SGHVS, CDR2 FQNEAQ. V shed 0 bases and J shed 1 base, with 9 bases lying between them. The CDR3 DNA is TGTGCCAGCAGCTTAGCCAGGGGCCGGAACACCGGGGAGCTGTTTTTT. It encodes CASSLARGRNTGELFF.

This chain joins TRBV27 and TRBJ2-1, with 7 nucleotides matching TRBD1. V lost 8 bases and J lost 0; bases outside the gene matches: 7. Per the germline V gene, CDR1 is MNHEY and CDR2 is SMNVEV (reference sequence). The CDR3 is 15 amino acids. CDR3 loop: CASLKGGLSYNEQFF. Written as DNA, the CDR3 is TGTGCCAGCCTAAAAGGGGGCCTCTCCTACAATGAGCAGTTCTTC.

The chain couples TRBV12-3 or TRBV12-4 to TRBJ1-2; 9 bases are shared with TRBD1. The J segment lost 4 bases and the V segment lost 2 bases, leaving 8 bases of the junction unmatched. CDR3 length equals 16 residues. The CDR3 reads CASSLSRQGGVYGYTF. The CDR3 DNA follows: TGTGCCAGCAGTTTATCCCGACAGGGGGGGGTCTATGGCTACACCTTC.

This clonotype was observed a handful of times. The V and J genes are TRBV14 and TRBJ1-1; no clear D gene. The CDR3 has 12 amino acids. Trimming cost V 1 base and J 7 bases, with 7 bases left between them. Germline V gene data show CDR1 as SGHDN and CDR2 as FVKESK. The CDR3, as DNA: TGTGCCAGCAGCCAAGCCGGGTTTGAAGCTTTCTTT. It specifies CASSQAGFEAFF. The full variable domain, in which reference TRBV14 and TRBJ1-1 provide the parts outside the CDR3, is EAGVTQFPSHSVIEKGQTVTLRCDPISGHDNLYWYRRVMGKEIKFLLHFVKESKQDESGMPNNRFLAERTGGTYSTLKVQPAELEDSGVYFCASSQAGFEAFFGQGTRLTVV.

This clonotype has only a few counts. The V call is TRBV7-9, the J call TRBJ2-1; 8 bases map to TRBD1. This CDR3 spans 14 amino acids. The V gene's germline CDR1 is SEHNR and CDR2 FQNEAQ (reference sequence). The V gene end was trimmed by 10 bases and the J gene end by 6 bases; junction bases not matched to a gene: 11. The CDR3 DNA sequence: TGTGCCATCGACGACAGGGGCAAGGGCAATGAGCAGTTCTTC. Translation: CAIDDRGKGNEQFF.

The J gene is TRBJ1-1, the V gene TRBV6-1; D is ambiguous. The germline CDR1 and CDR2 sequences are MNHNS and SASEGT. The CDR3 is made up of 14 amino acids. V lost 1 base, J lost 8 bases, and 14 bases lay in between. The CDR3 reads CASSEVGPASEAFF. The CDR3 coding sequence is TGTGCCAGCAGTGAAGTGGGCCCAGCTTCAGAAGCTTTCTTT.

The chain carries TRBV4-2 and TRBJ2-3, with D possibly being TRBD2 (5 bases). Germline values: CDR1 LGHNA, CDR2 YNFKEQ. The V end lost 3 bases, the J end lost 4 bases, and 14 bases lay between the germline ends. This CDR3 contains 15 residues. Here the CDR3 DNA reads TGTGCCAGCAGCCATCTCCTCGGGGTTGCAGATACGCAGTATTTT. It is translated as CASSHLLGVADTQYF.

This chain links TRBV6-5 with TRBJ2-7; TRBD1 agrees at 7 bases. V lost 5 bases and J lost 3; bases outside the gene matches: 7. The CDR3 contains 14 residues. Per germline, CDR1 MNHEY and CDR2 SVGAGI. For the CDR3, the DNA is TGTGCCAGCAGTATACCGGGACAGATCTACGAGCAGTACTTC. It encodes CASSIPGQIYEQYF.

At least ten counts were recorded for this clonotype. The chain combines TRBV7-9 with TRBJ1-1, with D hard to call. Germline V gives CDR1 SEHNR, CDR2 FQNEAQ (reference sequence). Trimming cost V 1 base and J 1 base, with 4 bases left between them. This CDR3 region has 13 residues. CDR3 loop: CASSLESNTEAFF. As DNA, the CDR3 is TGTGCCAGCAGCTTAGAGTCGAACACTGAAGCTTTCTTT.

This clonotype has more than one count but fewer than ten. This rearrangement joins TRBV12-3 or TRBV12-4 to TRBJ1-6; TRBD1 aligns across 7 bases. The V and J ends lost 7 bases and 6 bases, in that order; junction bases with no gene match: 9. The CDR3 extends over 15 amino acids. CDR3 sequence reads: CASIHSGGPNSPLHF. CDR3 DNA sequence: TGTGCCAGCATCCATTCAGGGGGTCCTAATTCACCCCTCCACTTT.

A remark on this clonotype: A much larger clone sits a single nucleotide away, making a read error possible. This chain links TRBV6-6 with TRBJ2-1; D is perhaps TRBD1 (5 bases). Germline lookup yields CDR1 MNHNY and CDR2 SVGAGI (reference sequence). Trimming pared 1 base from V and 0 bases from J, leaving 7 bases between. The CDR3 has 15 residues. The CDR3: CASSYFDSSYNEQFF. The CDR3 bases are TGTGCCAGCAGTTACTTCGACAGCTCCTACAATGAGCAGTTCTTC.